The 23 T cell receptor beta chains presented below share a single source sample, sequenced in a study of control samples from healthy donors and cancer patients. Method: immunoSEQ multiplex PCR; TCRdb's copy keeps in-frame clones and lacks some. In the table there are about 22,000 clones, around four fifths of which are singletons. Sequenced: PBMCs. These receptors were taken from a man in his 60s with colorectal cancer.

The chain joins TRBV3-1 (or the pseudogene TRBV3-2) to TRBJ1-1; D gene ambiguous. V lost 2 bases and J 3 bases, leaving 10 bases between the germline ends. This CDR3 is 14 amino acids long. Germline V lookup: CDR1 LGHDT, CDR2 YNNKEL (reference sequence). CDR3 residues: CASSQSGTDTEAFF. For the CDR3, the DNA is TGTGCCAGCAGCCAAAGCGGAACAGACACTGAAGCTTTCTTT.

This chain joins TRBV5-1 and TRBJ2-1, with 9 bases aligning to TRBD2. The germline CDR1 and CDR2 sequences are SGHRS and YFSETQ. Trimming took 1 base from V and 5 from J; bases not matched to a gene: 4. The CDR3 is 15 amino acids. The CDR3 spells CASSLNSGGHNEQFF. The CDR3 DNA is TGCGCCAGCAGCTTGAATAGCGGGGGCCACAATGAGCAGTTCTTC.

The gene calls are TRBV7-2 and TRBJ1-1; no firm D call. The V and J ends lost 1 base and 2 bases respectively, with 8 bases between them. This CDR3 region has 14 residues. Germline values: CDR1 SGHTA, CDR2 FQGNSA. The CDR3 bases are TGTGCCAGCAGCTTAGGGCCGGCTAACACTGAAGCTTTCTTT. It specifies CASSLGPANTEAFF.

The V call is TRBV9, the J call TRBJ2-1; 8 positions match TRBD2. CDR1 is SGDLS, CDR2 YYNGEE, per germline. The CDR3 has 16 residues. Unmatched junction bases numbered 14, after V lost 3 bases and J lost 9 bases. The CDR3 nucleotides are TGTGCCAGCAGCGGCCCCACCGGGGGGGGAACCTCTGAGCAGTTCTTC. As protein: CASSGPTGGGTSEQFF. The full variable domain, completed using reference TRBV9 and TRBJ2-1, is DSGVTQTPKHLITATGQRVTLRCSPRSGDLSVYWYQQSLDQGLQFLIQYYNGEERAKGNILERFSAQQFPDLHSELNLSSLELGDSALYFCASSGPTGGGTSEQFFGPGTRLTVL.

This chain links TRBV2 with TRBJ1-6; unclear D gene. Trimming stripped 3 bases from V and 5 bases from J, with 14 bases between. The V gene's germline CDR1 is SNHLY and CDR2 FYNNEI. This CDR3 has 16 residues. The CDR3 DNA follows: TGTGCCAGCAGTGAGGGCCCACCGATAGATAATTCACCCCTCCACTTT. This translates into CASSEGPPIDNSPLHF.

The chain is built from TRBV7-9 and TRBJ2-7, with 7 bases lining up with TRBD2. The V segment lost 2 bases and the J segment 2 bases; nucleotides outside the gene matches: 6. The CDR3 is 15 residues long. Germline V gene data show CDR1 as SEHNR and CDR2 as FQNEAQ (reference sequence). CDR3 protein: CASSLLAGLTYEQYF. DNA for the CDR3: TGTGCCAGCAGCTTATTAGCGGGCCTAACCTACGAGCAGTACTTC.

The rearrangement links TRBV5-1 to TRBJ2-3, with TRBD2 as a possible D gene (6 bases). Germline-derived CDR1 and CDR2 are SGHRS and YFSETQ. The CDR3 extends over 15 amino acids. V dropped 0 bases and J dropped 4 bases, with 12 bases sitting between them. The CDR3 loop reads CASSLGAGGADTQYF. In DNA, the CDR3 is TGCGCCAGCAGCTTGGGCGCCGGCGGGGCAGATACGCAGTATTTT.

The rearrangement uses TRBV11-2 and TRBJ2-1; TRBD1 aligns across 7 bases. Germline CDR1 SGHAT, CDR2 FQNNGV. This CDR3 is built from 13 residues. The junction had 2 bases not matched to a gene; V was cut back by 5 bases and J by 4 bases. The CDR3 loop reads CASSPGQYNEQFF. The CDR3 nucleotides are TGTGCCAGCAGCCCGGGACAGTACAATGAGCAGTTCTTC.

This clone was seen once. J is TRBJ2-1 and V is TRBV5-1; D may be TRBD1 (6 bases). The CDR3 is made up of 16 amino acids. Between the trimmed V and J ends, which lost 1 base and 0 bases, there was a span of 11 bases. The germline gives CDR1 SGHRS, CDR2 YFSETQ. The CDR3 loop is CASSLTGSSSYNEQFF. DNA of the CDR3: TGCGCCAGCAGCTTGACAGGGTCGAGCTCCTACAATGAGCAGTTCTTC.

V and J are TRBV3-1 (or the pseudogene TRBV3-2) and TRBJ2-2; tentatively, D is TRBD2 (5 bases). Germline lookup yields CDR1 LGHDT and CDR2 YNNKEL (reference sequence). CDR3 length: 14 residues. Trimming removed 4 bases at V and 6 bases at J, with 12 bases between. For the CDR3, the DNA is TGTGCCAGCAGCCCCCAACTAGTAGCCGGGGAGCTGTTTTTT. Translating it yields CASSPQLVAGELFF.

The rearrangement joins TRBV6-1 to TRBJ1-2, with unresolved D. Looked up from germline, CDR1 is MNHNS and CDR2 is SASEGT. Deletions cut 0 bases from V and 0 bases from J, with 5 bases between. The CDR3 has 14 residues. CDR3 nucleotides: TGTGCCAGCAGTGAAGCCTGGACTAACTATGGCTACACCTTC. It translates to CASSEAWTNYGYTF.

As for this clone: The sample contains more than one DNA sequence encoding this CDR3. The genes are TRBV23-1 and TRBJ1-6, with D possibly matching TRBD1 (6 bases). Being an ORF, TRBV23-1 has a function that is uncertain. This CDR3 region has 18 residues. The V and J ends lost 2 bases and 3 bases respectively, with 17 bases between them. CDR3 protein: CASSQAMGRGNYNSPLHF. CDR3 sequence (DNA): TGCGCCAGCAGTCAAGCAATGGGTAGGGGGAACTATAATTCACCCCTCCACTTT.

Sample share makes this clone medium-sized. The V call is TRBV15, the J call TRBJ1-2; D call uncertain. This CDR3 has 13 residues. Germline V gives CDR1 LNHNV, CDR2 YYDKDF (reference sequence). The V end lost 1 base, the J end lost 8 bases, and 11 bases lay between the germline ends. This CDR3 reads CATSRAMLEGYTF. CDR3 in DNA: TGTGCCACCAGCAGAGCGATGCTCGAGGGCTACACCTTC.

The V gene is TRBV7-2, the J gene TRBJ2-3; 9 bases are shared with TRBD2. The V and J ends lost 5 bases and 4 bases, in that order; junction bases with no gene match: 7. CDR1 is SGHTA and CDR2 is FQGNSA in the germline V gene. This CDR3 has 15 amino acids. The chain's CDR3 is CASSTRLADPDTQYF. CDR3 DNA sequence: TGTGCCAGCAGCACCCGACTAGCGGACCCAGATACGCAGTATTTT.

The chain combines TRBV4-1 with TRBJ1-4; tentative D call: TRBD1 (5 bases). V lost 1 base to trimming and J lost 4 bases, with 7 bases between them. The CDR3 extends over 14 amino acids. Germline V CDR1 and CDR2: MGHRA, YSYEKL. CDR3 amino acids: CASSQGTNNEKLFF. In DNA, the CDR3 is TGCGCCAGCAGCCAAGGGACAAATAATGAAAAACTGTTTTTT.

The genes are TRBV6-5 and TRBJ1-1; D is ambiguous. This CDR3 spans 14 amino acids. Germline V gene lookup returns CDR1 MNHEY and CDR2 SVGAGI. The V and J ends lost 5 bases and 3 bases respectively, with 13 bases between them. CDR3 nucleotides: TGTGCCAGCAGTCCGCGGGTCCCTGACACTGAAGCTTTCTTT. Amino acids: CASSPRVPDTEAFF.

This clone was picked up a small number of times. This chain connects TRBV7-9 to TRBJ1-2; TRBD1 matches at 10 bases. Trimming took 3 bases from V and 6 from J; bases not matched to a gene: 7. CDR1 is SEHNR and CDR2 is FQNEAQ in the germline V gene (reference sequence). The CDR3 contains 15 residues. The DNA of the CDR3 is TGTGCCAGCAGCTTCTCTATGACAGGGGGCGATGGCTACACCTTC. Protein product: CASSFSMTGGDGYTF.

This clone has only a few counts. V is TRBV6-2 or TRBV6-3 and J is TRBJ1-1; 9 nucleotides agree with TRBD1. CDR1 and CDR2 (germline): MNHEY, SVGEGT. CDR3 size: 15 residues. V trimming: 2 bases; J trimming: 3 bases; junction bases outside the gene matches: 4. The CDR3 loop reads CASSYGRDRDTEAFF. The CDR3 bases are TGTGCCAGCAGTTACGGGCGGGACAGGGACACTGAAGCTTTCTTT.

This clone has more than one count but fewer than ten. The chain recombines TRBV7-9 with TRBJ1-1, with 10 positions matching TRBD1. CDR3 size: 15 residues. V shed 5 bases and J 6 bases; nucleotides not matched to a gene: 9. CDR1 is SEHNR and CDR2 is FQNEAQ in the germline V gene (reference sequence). DNA of the CDR3: TGTGCCAGCAGCCCAAGAGGGACAGGGGCCGCTGAAGCTTTCTTT. This sequence encodes CASSPRGTGAAEAFF.

The V gene is TRBV7-2, the J gene TRBJ1-1; D not certain. V was shortened by 1 base and J by 5 bases, with 8 bases between the two germline ends. This CDR3 contains 13 residues. Germline assignment: CDR1 SGHTA and CDR2 FQGNSA. The CDR3 region has the DNA TGTGCCAGCAGCTTAGGCCTGGGGACTGAAGCTTTCTTT. Its translation is CASSLGLGTEAFF.

The chain employs TRBV5-1 and TRBJ1-2; D unclear. The CDR3 covers 13 residues. Per the germline V gene, CDR1 is SGHRS and CDR2 is YFSETQ. The V end lost 3 bases, the J end lost 4 bases, and 10 bases lay between the germline ends. The CDR3 coding sequence is TGCGCCAGCAGCTCACTGAACTCCTATGGCTACACCTTC. It encodes CASSSLNSYGYTF.

The chain links TRBV3-1 (or the pseudogene TRBV3-2) to TRBJ1-1, with 8 bases aligning to TRBD1. In germline, CDR1 is LGHDT, CDR2 YNNKEL (reference sequence). This CDR3 spans 16 amino acids. Germline trimming cut 2 bases from V and 1 base from J; bases unmatched to any gene: 6. In DNA form, the CDR3 reads TGTGCCAGCAGCCAAAATGACAGGGGCGAGAACACTGAAGCTTTCTTT. Protein sequence: CASSQNDRGENTEAFF.

In this sample, this clone turned up a few times. This rearrangement joins TRBV6-1 to TRBJ1-2; TRBD1 is a possible D gene (5 bases). Trimming took off 2 bases at V and 2 bases at J, with 6 bases between the two ends. This CDR3 is built from 13 residues. CDR1 and CDR2 (germline): MNHNS, SASEGT. This CDR3 is CASSETGNYGYTF. The CDR3 nucleotides read TGTGCCAGCAGTGAAACAGGAAACTATGGCTACACCTTC.